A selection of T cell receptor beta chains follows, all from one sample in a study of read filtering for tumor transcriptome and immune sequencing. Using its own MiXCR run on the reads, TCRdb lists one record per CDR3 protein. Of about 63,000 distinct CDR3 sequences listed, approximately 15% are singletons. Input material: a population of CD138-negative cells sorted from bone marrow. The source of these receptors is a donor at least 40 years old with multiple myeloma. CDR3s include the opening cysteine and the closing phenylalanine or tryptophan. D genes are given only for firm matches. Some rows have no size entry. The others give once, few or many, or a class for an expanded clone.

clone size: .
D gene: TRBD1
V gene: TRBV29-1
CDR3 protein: CSVEDRTYEQYF

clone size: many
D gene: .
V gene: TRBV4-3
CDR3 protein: CASSQDRRQGEAFF

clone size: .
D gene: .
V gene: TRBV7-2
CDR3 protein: CASSPPGTSNQPQHF

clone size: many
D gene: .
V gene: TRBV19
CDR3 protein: CASSIVGRGHGYTF

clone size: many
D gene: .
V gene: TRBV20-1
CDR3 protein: CSAPGIQETQYF

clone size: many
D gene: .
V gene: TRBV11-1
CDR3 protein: CASSLEVGTEAFF

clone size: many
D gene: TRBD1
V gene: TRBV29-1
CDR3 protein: CSVGELGTANTGELFF

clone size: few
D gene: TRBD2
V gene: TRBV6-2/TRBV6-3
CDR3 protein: CASSYSRLAVKETQYF

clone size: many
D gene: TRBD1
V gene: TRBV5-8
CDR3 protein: CASSSGKGQGIAKNIQYF

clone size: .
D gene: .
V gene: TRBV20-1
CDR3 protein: CSARDPGWGTGAFF

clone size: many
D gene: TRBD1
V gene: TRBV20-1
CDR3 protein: CSAAKKTGVNNYGYTF

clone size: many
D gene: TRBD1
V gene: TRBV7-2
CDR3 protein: CASSLTGGNTDTQYF

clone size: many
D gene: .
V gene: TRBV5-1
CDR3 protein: CASTRGQSYNEQFF

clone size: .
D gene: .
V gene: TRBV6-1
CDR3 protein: CASRDTLYNEQFF

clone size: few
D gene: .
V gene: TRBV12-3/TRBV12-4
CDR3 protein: CASSLGTANNEQFF

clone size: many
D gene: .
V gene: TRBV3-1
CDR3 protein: CASSQVASSNYGYTF

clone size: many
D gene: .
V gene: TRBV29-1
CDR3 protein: CSVEVTGQWNEQFF

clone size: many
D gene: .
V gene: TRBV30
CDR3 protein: CAWSRSADTQYF

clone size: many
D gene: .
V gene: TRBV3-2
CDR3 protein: CASSRLGYHKREEIGDTQYF

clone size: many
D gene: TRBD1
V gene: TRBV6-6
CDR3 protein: CASISGGSGNTIYF

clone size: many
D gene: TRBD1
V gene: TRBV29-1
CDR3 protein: CSGYRGLQETQYF

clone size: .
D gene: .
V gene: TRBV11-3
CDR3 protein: CASSYHLAGEQFF

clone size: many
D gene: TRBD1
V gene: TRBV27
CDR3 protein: CASSSLLGQGNGYTF

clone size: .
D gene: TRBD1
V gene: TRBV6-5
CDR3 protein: CASSHSTGFTGELFF

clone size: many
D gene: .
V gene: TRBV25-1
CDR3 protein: CASSRTGIYLEQYF